Below are 20 T cell receptor beta chains sequenced from a single sample in a study of response to subunit inactivated influenza vaccine. TCRdb passed the RT-PCR reads through MiXCR, listing each CDR3 protein once. In the table there are 400,000 to 650,000 distinct CDR3 sequences, about 7.2% of which are singletons. Material: PBMCs from blood, obtained around 25 months after vaccination. All receptors derive from a man in his fifties or sixties who received an inactivated influenza vaccine.

This clonotype was observed a few times. The chain uses TRBV29-1 and TRBJ1-5; 7 bases align to TRBD1. Germline CDR1 reads SQVTM; CDR2 reads ANQGSEA. This CDR3 contains 13 residues. Unmatched junction bases numbered 3, after V lost 4 bases and J lost 3 bases. DNA for the CDR3: TGCAGCGTTGTCGGGACAGACAATCAGCCCCAGCATTTT. Translating gives CSVVGTDNQPQHF. The full variable domain, completed using reference TRBV29-1 and TRBJ1-5, is SAVISQKPSRDICQRGTSLTIQCQVDSQVTMMFWYRQQPGQSLTLIATANQGSEATYESGFVIDKFPISRPNLTFSTLTVSNMSPEDSSIYLCSVVGTDNQPQHFGDGTRLSIL.

The chain couples TRBV20-1 to TRBJ2-5; a possible D gene is TRBD1 (5 bases). In germline, CDR1 is DFQATT, CDR2 SNEGSKA (reference sequence). The CDR3 is 15 residues long. Trimming stripped 3 bases from V and 7 bases from J, with 21 bases between. CDR3 in DNA: TGCAGTGCTAGTTCCACAGGCAGGGTCCTCAGGACCCAGTACTTC. Its translation: CSASSTGRVLRTQYF.

This clonotype was seen a few times. This chain joins TRBV12-3 or TRBV12-4 and TRBJ1-5; 9 bases are shared with TRBD1. The CDR3 is made up of 14 amino acids. Trimming at V came to 5 bases and at J to 9 bases, leaving 8 bases not matched to a gene. The CDR3 reads CASSTGQGSGPQHF. The CDR3 DNA follows: TGTGCCAGCAGTACGGGACAGGGATCAGGGCCCCAGCATTTT.

This clonotype was seen only a few times. The V gene is TRBV20-1, the J gene TRBJ2-7, with D perhaps given as TRBD1 or TRBD2 (5 bases each). CDR3 length: 14 amino acids. The germline CDR1 and CDR2 sequences are DFQATT and SNEGSKA (reference sequence). V was cut by 3 bases and J by 4 bases, with 16 bases left in between. The CDR3 bases are TGCAGTGCTAGTGACTTGGGACCCTCTTACGAGCAGTACTTC. Encoded protein: CSASDLGPSYEQYF.

This clonotype was recorded many times. The gene calls are TRBV27 and TRBJ2-2, with TRBD2 matching over 8 bases. Trimming removed 3 bases from V and 9 bases from J; junction bases left unmatched: 12. Per germline, CDR1 MNHEY and CDR2 SMNVEV (reference sequence). The CDR3 covers 16 residues. The CDR3 nucleotides are TGTGCCAGCAGTTTCGGTCCGGGAGGGCCCCAAAGGGAGCTGTTTTTT. This gives the protein CASSFGPGGPQRELFF.

This clonotype was detected many times. V gene TRBV15 combines with J gene TRBJ2-7, with 8 nucleotides matching TRBD2. There are 16 residues in the CDR3. The ends lost 1 base at V and 4 bases at J; junction bases unmatched: 9. Germline-derived CDR1 and CDR2 are LNHNV and YYDKDF (reference sequence). CDR3 bases: TGTGCCACCAGCAGAGGGGGACTAGGAGGATATTACGAGCAGTACTTC. Its protein is CATSRGGLGGYYEQYF.

Regarding this clonotype: Relative to the germline gene, one junction end is altered; a read error may explain this. J is TRBJ2-5 and V is TRBV20-1; D gene uncertain. The CDR3 runs to 12 residues. Germline lookup yields CDR1 DFQATT and CDR2 SNEGSKA (reference sequence). CDR3 amino acids: CSAGDTYETQYF. In DNA form, the CDR3 reads TGCAGTGCTGGAGATACCTACGAGACCCAGTACTTC.

The rearrangement links TRBV11-1 to TRBJ2-5, with a weak D call TRBD1 (6 bases). The germline CDR1 and CDR2 sequences are SGHAT and FQDESV (reference sequence). CDR3 length: 16 residues. V lost 5 bases and J lost 1, with 17 bases in between. Here the CDR3 DNA reads TGTGCCAGCAGCAGGACAGCATCTATACTCCAAGAGACCCAGTACTTC. Encoded protein: CASSRTASILQETQYF.

Only a few counts were recorded for this clonotype. The genes are TRBV27 and TRBJ2-7; D unclear. Germline-derived CDR1 and CDR2 are MNHEY and SMNVEV (reference sequence). The length of the CDR3 is 13 residues. V lost 6 bases and J 3 bases, leaving 12 bases between the germline ends. Written as DNA, the CDR3 is TGTGCCAGCAGCCATGGACCGAACTACGAGCAGTACTTC. This encodes CASSHGPNYEQYF.

There are a few counts of this clonotype. The chain couples TRBV30 to TRBJ1-1; D is possibly TRBD1 (5 bases). The V and J ends lost 5 bases and 0 bases respectively, with 13 bases between them. CDR1 is GTSNPN, CDR2 SVGIG, per germline (reference sequence). The CDR3 is made up of 14 amino acids. The CDR3 nucleotides are TGTGCCTGGGTACGACAGATTTTGAACACTGAAGCTTTCTTT. This encodes CAWVRQILNTEAFF.

This clonotype was seen more than once but under ten times. The rearrangement uses TRBV6-2 or TRBV6-3 and TRBJ2-3, with 7 nucleotides matching TRBD1. Germline CDR1 is MNHEY and CDR2 is SVGEGT. This CDR3 spans 18 amino acids. With V trimmed by 1 base and J by 0 bases, 10 bases remained unmatched. The CDR3: CASSYFAGTDYSTDTQYF. The CDR3 nucleotides are TGTGCCAGCAGTTACTTCGCCGGGACAGACTATAGCACAGATACGCAGTATTTT.

This clonotype was recorded at least ten times. The chain couples TRBV6-2 or TRBV6-3 to TRBJ2-7, with D unclear. Looked up from germline, CDR1 is MNHEY and CDR2 is SVGEGT. The CDR3 has 14 amino acids. Trimming took 6 bases from V and 1 from J, leaving 13 bases between them. The CDR3 sequence is CASRTGRLSYEQYF. Written as DNA, the CDR3 is TGTGCCAGCAGAACTGGACGGCTATCCTACGAGCAGTACTTC.

The sample holds a few counts of this clonotype. The chain combines TRBV28 with TRBJ2-1; D gene unclear. The CDR3 contains 16 residues. Germline V gene sequence: CDR1 MDHEN, CDR2 SYDVKM. The V and J ends lost 5 bases and 2 bases respectively, with 16 bases between them. The CDR3: CASSLPYGLTYNEQFF. CDR3 nucleotide sequence: TGTGCCAGCAGTCTTCCATATGGGCTAACCTACAATGAGCAGTTCTTC.

This clonotype has ten or more counts. The gene calls are TRBV12-3 or TRBV12-4 and TRBJ1-1; TRBD1 agrees at 9 bases. J lost 4 bases, V lost 5 bases, and 2 bases had no gene match. The CDR3 sequence is 13 residues long. The CDR3 here is CASSKTGGTEAFF. The CDR3 nucleotides read TGTGCCAGCAGTAAGACAGGGGGCACTGAAGCTTTCTTT.

The rearrangement joins TRBV6-1 to TRBJ1-2; TRBD1 matches 9 bases. Germline trimming cut 6 bases from V and 7 bases from J; bases unmatched to any gene: 9. The CDR3 has 14 amino acids. Germline lookup yields CDR1 MNHNS and CDR2 SASEGT. This chain's CDR3 is CASRPTTGGGGYTF. CDR3 in DNA: TGTGCCAGCAGACCTACGACAGGGGGTGGTGGCTACACCTTC.

This clonotype was detected many times. The rearrangement joins TRBV12-3 or TRBV12-4 to TRBJ2-7; D may be TRBD2 (5 bases). The V end was cut by 4 bases, the J end by 3 bases, with 7 bases between. The CDR3 extends over 12 amino acids. The DNA of the CDR3 is TGTGCCAGCAGTTCGGGATACTACGAGCAGTACTTC. It encodes CASSSGYYEQYF.

V is TRBV12-3 or TRBV12-4 and J is TRBJ2-1, with a possible D match to TRBD1 (6 bases). CDR3 size: 17 residues. The V gene lost 5 bases and the J gene lost 0 bases, with 17 bases spanning the gap. CDR3: CASSGGRVGSSYNEQFF. The DNA for the CDR3 is TGTGCCAGCAGTGGGGGCCGGGTGGGGAGCTCCTACAATGAGCAGTTCTTC.

This clonotype has a count of ten or more. The junction does not match germline at one end; this may be a read error. The chain carries TRBV6-1 and TRBJ2-3, with 8 nucleotides matching TRBD2. CDR3 length: 18 residues. CDR1 is MNHNS, CDR2 SASEGT, per germline. The DNA of the CDR3 is TGTGCCATCAGTGAAGCGGGGGATGGACGTGGACGCACAGATACGCAGTATTTT. It translates to CAISEAGDGRGRTDTQYF.

V is TRBV19 and J is TRBJ1-6; unclear D gene. V was clipped by 7 bases and J by 7 bases, with 17 bases between them. The CDR3 has 15 residues. CDR1 LNHDA and CDR2 SQIVND come from the germline V gene (reference sequence). For the CDR3, the DNA is TGTGCCAGTACCCGTCGACTGGCCGAGAATTCACCCCTCCACTTT. Translating gives CASTRRLAENSPLHF.

In this sample, this clonotype turned up many times. V and J are TRBV20-1 and TRBJ2-5; D possibly uses TRBD1 or TRBD2 (6 bases each). The CDR3 sequence is 12 residues long. CDR1 is DFQATT, CDR2 SNEGSKA, per germline (reference sequence). Trimming stripped 3 bases from V and 5 bases from J, with 10 bases between. CDR3 protein: CSARGGDETQYF. The CDR3 coding sequence is TGCAGTGCTAGGGGGGGCGATGAGACCCAGTACTTC.